These 30 T cell receptor beta chains were all obtained from the same sample, sequenced in a study of identical twins. Each CDR3 protein gets one entry after TCRdb re-called the 5' RACE reads with MiXCR. The repertoire holds some 570,000 distinct CDR3 sequences, 20% to 25% seen once, with 0.48% in the top ten. These data were also reused for a study on yellow fever vaccine responses in identical twins.

Sequencing was performed on CD4+ T cells sorted from blood. Source of these receptors: a woman aged 18 to 35 in good health.

The chain links TRBV2 to TRBJ2-1; 10 bases match TRBD2. The germline CDR1 and CDR2 sequences are SNHLY and FYNNEI. Trimming at V came to 4 bases and at J to 5 bases, leaving 5 bases not matched to a gene. This CDR3 spans 15 amino acids. The CDR3 nucleotides read TGTGCCAGCAGTGCCAGCGGGAGGGCGGACAATGAGCAGTTCTTC. Translating it yields CASSASGRADNEQFF.

The CDR3 loop is CASSQDPSTSGRAYNEQFF. CDR3 coding DNA: TGCGCCAGCAGCCAAGACCCCTCGACTAGCGGGAGAGCCTACAATGAGCAGTTCTTC. The V gene is TRBV4-1, the J gene TRBJ2-1; 12 nucleotides line up with TRBD2. Germline CDR1 is MGHRA and CDR2 is YSYEKL. J gave up 2 bases and V 0 bases, and 8 bases lay outside the gene matches. This CDR3 comprises 19 residues.

The CDR3 coding sequence is TGTGCCAGCAGCCACTCAACCGGGACGGCTGCAGAGCAGTACTTC. It is translated as CASSHSTGTAAEQYF. V and J are TRBV3-1 and TRBJ2-7; either TRBD1 or TRBD2 may fit D (5 bases each). The germline V gene has CDR1 LGHDT and CDR2 YNNKEL (reference sequence). This CDR3 has 15 residues. V lost 3 bases to trimming and J lost 7 bases, with 19 bases between them.

The chain recombines TRBV13 with TRBJ2-2, with D unresolved. Trimming pared 2 bases from V and 0 bases from J, leaving 22 bases between. This CDR3 has 20 residues. Germline V lookup: CDR1 PRHDT, CDR2 FYEKMQ (reference sequence). The CDR3 is CASSLFVAAPSEANTGELFF. CDR3 nucleotide sequence: TGTGCCAGCAGCTTATTTGTCGCGGCCCCGTCTGAGGCGAACACCGGGGAGCTGTTTTTT.

This clonotype came up a few times. This rearrangement joins TRBV5-1 to TRBJ2-5; D is undetermined. This CDR3 has 12 amino acids. The germline CDR1 and CDR2 sequences are SGHRS and YFSETQ. Trimming took 4 bases from V and 5 from J, leaving 9 bases between them. The CDR3 loop is CASSEIRETQYF. For the CDR3, the DNA is TGCGCCAGCAGCGAGATCCGGGAGACCCAGTACTTC.

This rearrangement joins TRBV7-9 to TRBJ2-4, with a weak D call TRBD1 (6 bases). This CDR3 has 14 residues. Between the trimmed V and J ends, which lost 5 bases and 6 bases, there was a span of 14 bases. Germline CDR1 SEHNR, CDR2 FQNEAQ (reference sequence). In DNA, the CDR3 is TGTGCCAGCAGCCCCTCCGGGACAACAAACATTCAGTACTTC. Its translation: CASSPSGTTNIQYF.

Only a few counts were recorded for this clonotype. The V and J genes are TRBV14 and TRBJ2-1; TRBD1 is a possible D gene (6 bases). With 3 bases removed from V and 5 bases from J, the gap between germline ends came to 23 bases. CDR1 is SGHDN and CDR2 is FVKESK in the germline V gene. The CDR3 has 18 amino acids. In nucleotides, the CDR3 is TGTGCCAGCAGCCAGTCGGACACGGGACACCCAAGGGACAATGAGCAGTTCTTC. Translated, it gives CASSQSDTGHPRDNEQFF.

This clonotype was recorded a few times. The gene calls are TRBV7-2 and TRBJ2-7, with D unclear. Trimming removed 1 base from V and 6 bases from J, with 10 bases in between. Germline V gene lookup returns CDR1 SGHTA and CDR2 FQGNSA. CDR3 length: 13 amino acids. CDR3 sequence reads: CASSLEASSEQYV. The CDR3 DNA sequence: TGTGCCAGCAGCTTAGAGGCCAGCTCCGAGCAGTACGTC.

V usage is TRBV24-1 and J usage is TRBJ2-5; 10 bases are shared with TRBD1. Per the germline V gene, CDR1 is KGHDR and CDR2 is SFDVKD. Trimming removed 6 bases from V and 3 bases from J; junction bases left unmatched: 3. The CDR3 extends over 14 amino acids. This CDR3 reads CATSPGTGEETQYF. DNA of the CDR3: TGTGCCACCAGTCCCGGGACAGGGGAAGAGACCCAGTACTTC.

This clonotype was seen a few times. The J gene is TRBJ2-1, the V gene TRBV6-5; TRBD1 matches 7 bases. Trimming cost V 7 bases and J 5 bases; bases outside gene matches: 8. The CDR3 spans 14 residues. Germline V CDR1 and CDR2: MNHEY, SVGAGI. CDR3 in amino acids: CASTSGTDNNEQFF. CDR3 in DNA: TGTGCCAGCACTTCCGGGACAGATAACAATGAGCAGTTCTTC.

The chain joins TRBV6-1 to TRBJ1-3, with TRBD1 matching over 7 bases. The CDR3 is 15 residues long. CDR1 MNHNS and CDR2 SASEGT come from the germline V gene. Trimming took 6 bases from V and 3 from J; bases not matched to a gene: 8. The CDR3 region has the DNA TGTGCCAGCAGGGCAGACAGGGATGTTGGAAACACCATATATTTT. This gives the protein CASRADRDVGNTIYF.

This chain connects TRBV7-9 to TRBJ1-4; no clear D. The CDR3 consists of 13 residues. Germline V lookup: CDR1 SEHNR, CDR2 FQNEAQ (reference sequence). V was cut by 1 base and J by 8 bases, with 8 bases left in between. The CDR3 reads CASSLVSREKLFF. CDR3 in DNA: TGTGCCAGCAGCTTAGTATCCCGAGAAAAACTGTTTTTT.

The V call is TRBV6-2 or TRBV6-3, the J call TRBJ2-1; D call uncertain. The germline gives CDR1 MNHEY, CDR2 SVGEGT. There are 15 residues in the CDR3. V shed 0 bases and J shed 4 bases, with 10 bases lying between them. CDR3: CASSYSRQRYNEQFF. In nucleotides, the CDR3 is TGTGCCAGCAGTTACTCTCGCCAGAGATACAATGAGCAGTTCTTC.

This clonotype turned up a few times. The V gene is TRBV4-2, the J gene TRBJ2-3; D remains ambiguous. Germline V gene lookup returns CDR1 LGHNA and CDR2 YNFKEQ. The germline V and J ends were trimmed by 2 bases and 0 bases, with 9 bases remaining between them. The CDR3 loop spans 15 amino acids. The CDR3 DNA follows: TGTGCCAGCAGCCAACGAATGGGGAGCACAGATACGCAGTATTTT. This sequence encodes CASSQRMGSTDTQYF.

This clonotype has only a few counts. This chain connects TRBV25-1 to TRBJ2-3; no clear D. This CDR3 contains 14 residues. Germline-derived CDR1 and CDR2 are MGHDK and SYGVNS. Between the trimmed V and J ends, which lost 3 bases and 2 bases, there was a span of 9 bases. CDR3 sequence reads: CASSETQYTDTQYF. The DNA of the CDR3 is TGTGCCAGCAGTGAGACCCAGTACACAGATACGCAGTATTTT.

The chain joins TRBV11-2 to TRBJ2-2, with 8 nucleotides matching TRBD2. The CDR3 loop spans 15 amino acids. Germline V lookup: CDR1 SGHAT, CDR2 FQNNGV. J lost 5 bases, V lost 4 bases, and 6 bases had no gene match. The CDR3 DNA sequence: TGTGCCAGCAGCTCTCAGCGGGAGATAACCGGGGAGCTGTTTTTT. Translating it yields CASSSQREITGELFF.

This clonotype was recorded a few times. This rearrangement joins TRBV2 to TRBJ2-7; no clear D gene. Deletions cut 3 bases from V and 4 bases from J, with 10 bases between. This CDR3 has 13 residues. Per germline, CDR1 SNHLY and CDR2 FYNNEI. This CDR3 is CASSERQTYEQYF. The CDR3 DNA reads as TGTGCCAGCAGTGAGAGGCAGACTTACGAGCAGTACTTC. Full variable domain (outside the CDR3, taken from reference TRBV2 and TRBJ2-7): EPEVTQTPSHQVTQMGQEVILRCVPISNHLYFYWYRQILGQKVEFLVSFYNNEISEKSEIFDDQFSVERPDGSNFTLKIRSTKLEDSAMYFCASSERQTYEQYFGPGTRLTVT.

This clonotype was recorded once. The V call is TRBV10-3, the J call TRBJ2-7; D may correspond to TRBD1 or TRBD2 (5 bases each). The V and J ends lost 5 bases and 1 base respectively, with 12 bases between them. The germline gives CDR1 ENHRY, CDR2 SYGVKD. This CDR3 is 14 amino acids long. Written as DNA, the CDR3 is TGTGCCATCAGTAGCCGGGACCTGTCCTACGAGCAGTACTTC. Translated: CAISSRDLSYEQYF.

This clonotype appeared a few times. The CDR3 protein is CASSQAEALTGQGQFF. As DNA, the CDR3 is TGCGCCAGCAGCCAAGCAGAGGCCCTCACGGGTCAAGGGCAGTTCTTC. The chain employs TRBV4-1 and TRBJ2-1, with no clear D. CDR1 is MGHRA, CDR2 YSYEKL, per germline. CDR3 length: 16 residues. The ends were cut back, 1 base at V and 12 bases at J, with 22 bases in the middle.

The rearrangement uses TRBV12-3 or TRBV12-4 and TRBJ2-5; tentatively, D is TRBD1 or TRBD2 (5 bases each). Between the trimmed V and J ends, which lost 1 base and 2 bases, there was a span of 11 bases. This CDR3 region has 15 residues. Written as DNA, the CDR3 is TGTGCCAGCAGTTTAGGGGGGATGGGTCAAGAGACCCAGTACTTC. Translating it yields CASSLGGMGQETQYF.

The chain uses TRBV5-1 and TRBJ2-1; D remains ambiguous. CDR3 length: 14 residues. Looked up from germline, CDR1 is SGHRS and CDR2 is YFSETQ. Trimming took off 0 bases at V and 5 bases at J, with 9 bases between the two ends. The CDR3 DNA follows: TGCGCCAGCAGCTTGGCCCCGGAGAACAATGAGCAGTTCTTC. This gives the protein CASSLAPENNEQFF.

CDR3 residues: CASSSPKTSASSYEQYF. The CDR3 DNA follows: TGTGCCAGCAGTTCCCCTAAGACTAGCGCGAGCTCCTACGAGCAGTACTTC. The chain is built from TRBV12-3 or TRBV12-4 and TRBJ2-7; 8 nucleotides agree with TRBD2. V gave up 4 bases and J gave up 0 bases; unmatched junction bases: 11. The CDR3 is made up of 17 amino acids.

The table lists this clonotype with a few counts. CDR3 bases: TGTGCCAGCAGCTTGAGCGGAGGTAGGAAGAATGAGCAGTTCTTC. This codes for CASSLSGGRKNEQFF. The chain joins TRBV7-2 to TRBJ2-1; the D gene is possibly TRBD2 (5 bases). From germline, CDR1 is SGHTA and CDR2 FQGNSA. V lost 3 bases to trimming and J lost 7 bases, with 16 bases between them. CDR3 length equals 15 residues. Drawing the rest from reference TRBV7-2 and TRBJ2-1, the complete variable domain is GAGVSQSPSNKVTEKGKDVELRCDPISGHTALYWYRQSLGQGLEFLIYFQGNSAPDKSGLPSDRFSAERTGGSVSTLTIQRTQQEDSAVYLCASSLSGGRKNEQFFGPGTRLTVL.

This clonotype was counted only a few times. The chain employs TRBV7-2 and TRBJ2-7; no reliable D call. CDR1 is SGHTA and CDR2 is FQGNSA in the germline V gene. Between the trimmed V and J ends, which lost 5 bases and 5 bases, there was a span of 13 bases. This CDR3 region has 13 residues. The CDR3 DNA reads TGTGCCAGCAGCAACATCCCCAAGGACGAGCAGTACTTC. Its protein is CASSNIPKDEQYF.

The chain is built from TRBV20-1 and TRBJ2-5; TRBD2 agrees at 8 bases. The germline CDR1 and CDR2 sequences are DFQATT and SNEGSKA (reference sequence). The trim removed 1 base at V and 3 bases at J, leaving 1 base unmatched. The CDR3 runs 13 residues. CDR3 protein: CSARGGGKETQYF. The CDR3 nucleotides are TGCAGTGCTAGAGGCGGGGGGAAAGAGACCCAGTACTTC.

This clonotype was detected a few times. The chain uses TRBV20-1 and TRBJ2-7; D is perhaps TRBD1 (5 bases). CDR1 DFQATT and CDR2 SNEGSKA come from the germline V gene (reference sequence). The CDR3 contains 11 residues. V gave up 3 bases and J gave up 2 bases, with 5 bases separating them. The CDR3 sequence: CSARTAYEQYF. CDR3 DNA: TGCAGTGCTAGGACAGCCTACGAGCAGTACTTC.

This chain uses TRBV20-1 with TRBJ2-5; 13 bases agree with TRBD2. The CDR3 runs to 16 residues. V trimming: 2 bases; J trimming: 8 bases; junction bases outside the gene matches: 11. The germline gives CDR1 DFQATT, CDR2 SNEGSKA (reference sequence). CDR3 bases: TGCAGTGCTAGAAGGGGGACTAGCGGGGTCGTGCTTACCCAGTACTTC. It yields the protein CSARRGTSGVVLTQYF.

The chain is built from TRBV6-2 or TRBV6-3 and TRBJ2-1; D is unclear. The CDR3 loop spans 14 amino acids. V lost 2 bases to trimming and J lost 3 bases, with 8 bases between them. The germline CDR1 and CDR2 sequences are MNHEY and SVGEGT. As DNA, the CDR3 is TGTGCCAGCAGTTACGTGGCTAGCTACAATGAGCAGTTCTTC. This codes for CASSYVASYNEQFF.

This clonotype was picked up a small number of times. The V call is TRBV27, the J call TRBJ2-7; 11 bases line up with TRBD2. The CDR3 covers 15 residues. The V segment lost 4 bases and the J segment 6 bases; nucleotides outside the gene matches: 8. CDR1 and CDR2 from the germline V gene are MNHEY and SMNVEV (reference sequence). Written as DNA, the CDR3 is TGTGCCAGCAGTTCTATAGCGGGAGGGCCCGGCGAGCAGTACTTC. It translates to CASSSIAGGPGEQYF.

The rearrangement links TRBV20-1 to TRBJ2-5, with a possible D match to TRBD2 (6 bases). Germline V gives CDR1 DFQATT, CDR2 SNEGSKA (reference sequence). Trimming left V 5 bases short and J 4 bases short, with 17 bases between. The CDR3 consists of 14 residues. Here the CDR3 DNA reads TGCAGTGCTCGGCGCAGCGGGTCGTCAGAGACCCAGTACTTC. Translation: CSARRSGSSETQYF.